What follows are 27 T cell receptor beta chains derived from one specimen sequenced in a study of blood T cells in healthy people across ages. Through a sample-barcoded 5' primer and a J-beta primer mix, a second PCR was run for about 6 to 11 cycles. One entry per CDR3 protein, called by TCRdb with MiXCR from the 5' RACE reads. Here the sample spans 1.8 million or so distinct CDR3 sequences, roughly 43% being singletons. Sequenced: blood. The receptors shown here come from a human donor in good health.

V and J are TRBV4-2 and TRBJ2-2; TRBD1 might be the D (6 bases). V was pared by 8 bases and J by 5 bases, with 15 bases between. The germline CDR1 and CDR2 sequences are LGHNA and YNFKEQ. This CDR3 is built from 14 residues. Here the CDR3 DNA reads TGTGCCAGCGCTCCGATGGGGGCAACCGGGGAGCTGTTTTTT. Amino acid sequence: CASAPMGATGELFF.

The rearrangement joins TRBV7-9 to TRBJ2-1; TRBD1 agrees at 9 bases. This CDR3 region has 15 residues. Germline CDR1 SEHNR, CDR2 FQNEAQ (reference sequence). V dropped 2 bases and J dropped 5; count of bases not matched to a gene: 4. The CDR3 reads CASSLSGQGHNEQFF. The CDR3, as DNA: TGTGCCAGCAGCTTATCTGGACAGGGGCACAATGAGCAGTTCTTC.

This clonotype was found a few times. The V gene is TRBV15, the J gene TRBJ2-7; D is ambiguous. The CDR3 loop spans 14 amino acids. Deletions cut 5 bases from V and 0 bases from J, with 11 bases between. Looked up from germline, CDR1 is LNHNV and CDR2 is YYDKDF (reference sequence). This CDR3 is CATSLGISSYEQYF. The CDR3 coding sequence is TGTGCCACCAGCCTAGGTATCAGCTCCTACGAGCAGTACTTC.

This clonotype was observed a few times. The CDR3 DNA sequence: TGTGCCAGCAGTTACTCTTTGGTGGCAACCTACGAGCAGTACTTC. Amino acids: CASSYSLVATYEQYF. The chain has TRBV6-5 and TRBJ2-7; no clear D gene. This CDR3 region has 15 residues. Trimming stripped 0 bases from V and 2 bases from J, with 11 bases between. Germline CDR1 reads MNHEY; CDR2 reads SVGAGI.

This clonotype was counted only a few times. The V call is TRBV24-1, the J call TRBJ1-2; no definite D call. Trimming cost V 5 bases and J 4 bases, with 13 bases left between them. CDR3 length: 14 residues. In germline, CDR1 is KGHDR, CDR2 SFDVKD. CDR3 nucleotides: TGTGCCACCAGTGGGATATACACCTCCTATGGCTACACCTTC. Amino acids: CATSGIYTSYGYTF.

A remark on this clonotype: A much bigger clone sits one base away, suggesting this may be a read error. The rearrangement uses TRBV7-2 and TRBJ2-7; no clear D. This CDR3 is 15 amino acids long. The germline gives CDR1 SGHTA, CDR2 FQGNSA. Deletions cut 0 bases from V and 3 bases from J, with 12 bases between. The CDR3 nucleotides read TGTGCCAGCAGCTTAGCGGGTCAGGACGACTACGAGCAGTACTTC. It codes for CASSLAGQDDYEQYF.

The CDR3 spells CASRAYGELFF. In nucleotides, the CDR3 is TGTGCCAGCCGGGCCTACGGGGAGCTGTTTTTT. This chain uses TRBV6-2 or TRBV6-3 with TRBJ2-2; D not resolved. CDR1 and CDR2 from the germline V gene are MNHEY and SVGEGT. The V gene lost 8 bases and the J gene lost 7 bases, with 8 bases spanning the gap. CDR3 size: 11 residues.

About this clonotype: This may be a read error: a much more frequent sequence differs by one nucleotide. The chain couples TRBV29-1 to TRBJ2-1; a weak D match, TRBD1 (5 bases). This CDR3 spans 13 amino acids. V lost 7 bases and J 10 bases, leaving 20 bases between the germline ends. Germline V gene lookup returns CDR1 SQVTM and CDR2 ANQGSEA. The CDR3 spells CSARVATRYEQFF. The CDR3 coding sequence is TGCAGCGCCAGGGTAGCTACTCGCTACGAGCAGTTCTTC.

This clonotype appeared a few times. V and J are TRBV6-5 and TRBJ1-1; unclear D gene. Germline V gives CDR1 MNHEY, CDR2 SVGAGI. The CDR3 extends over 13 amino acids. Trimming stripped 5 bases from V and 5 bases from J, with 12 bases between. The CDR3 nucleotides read TGTGCCAGCAGTCCAATCGGGGTTACTGAAGCTTTCTTT. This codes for CASSPIGVTEAFF.

CDR3 DNA sequence: TGTGCCAGCGCCGGGACAGTAGGATCAGATACGCAGTATTTT. It yields the protein CASAGTVGSDTQYF. V and J are TRBV27 and TRBJ2-3, with 7 bases aligning to TRBD1. Germline V lookup: CDR1 MNHEY, CDR2 SMNVEV (reference sequence). J lost 4 bases, V lost 8 bases, and 9 bases had no gene match. The CDR3 length is 14 residues.

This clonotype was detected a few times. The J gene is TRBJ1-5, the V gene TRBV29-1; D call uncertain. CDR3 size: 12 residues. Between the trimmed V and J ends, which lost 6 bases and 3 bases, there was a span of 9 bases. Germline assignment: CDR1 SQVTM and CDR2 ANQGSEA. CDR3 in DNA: TGCAGCGTGAGACACCTCAATCAGCCCCAGCATTTT. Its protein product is CSVRHLNQPQHF.

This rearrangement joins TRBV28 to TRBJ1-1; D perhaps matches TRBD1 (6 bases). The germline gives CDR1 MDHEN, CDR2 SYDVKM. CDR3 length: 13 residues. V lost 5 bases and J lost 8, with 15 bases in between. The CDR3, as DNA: TGTGCCAGCAGTCCACGAAACAGGGTCGAAGCTTTCTTT. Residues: CASSPRNRVEAFF.

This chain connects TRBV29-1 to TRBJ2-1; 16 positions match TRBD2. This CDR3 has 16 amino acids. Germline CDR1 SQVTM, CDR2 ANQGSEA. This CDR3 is CGGTSGGAPAYNEQFF. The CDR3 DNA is TGCGGCGGGACTAGCGGGGGGGCACCTGCCTACAATGAGCAGTTCTTC.

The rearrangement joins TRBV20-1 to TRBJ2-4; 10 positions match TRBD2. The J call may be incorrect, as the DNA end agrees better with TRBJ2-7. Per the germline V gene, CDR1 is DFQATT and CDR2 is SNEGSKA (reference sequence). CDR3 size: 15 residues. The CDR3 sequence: CSAQRASGGDYEQYF. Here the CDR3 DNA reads TGCAGTGCCCAGCGGGCTAGCGGGGGTGATTACGAGCAGTACTTC.

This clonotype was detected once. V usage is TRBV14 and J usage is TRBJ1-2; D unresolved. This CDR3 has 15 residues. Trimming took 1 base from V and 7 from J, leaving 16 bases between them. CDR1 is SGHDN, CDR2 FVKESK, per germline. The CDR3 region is CASSQVRALRSGYTF. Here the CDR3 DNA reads TGTGCCAGCAGCCAAGTACGGGCCCTTAGGTCTGGCTACACCTTC.

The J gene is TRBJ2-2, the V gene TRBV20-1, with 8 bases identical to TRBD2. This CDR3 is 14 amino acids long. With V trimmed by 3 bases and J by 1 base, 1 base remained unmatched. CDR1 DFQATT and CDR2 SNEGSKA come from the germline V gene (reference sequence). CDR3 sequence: CSARLAGNTGELFF. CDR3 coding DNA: TGCAGTGCTAGGCTAGCGGGGAACACCGGGGAGCTGTTTTTT.

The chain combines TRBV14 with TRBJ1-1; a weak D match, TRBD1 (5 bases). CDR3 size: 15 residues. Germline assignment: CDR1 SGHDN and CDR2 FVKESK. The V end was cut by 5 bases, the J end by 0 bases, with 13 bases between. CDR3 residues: CASSSRGALNTEAFF. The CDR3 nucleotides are TGTGCCAGCAGCTCACGCGGGGCGTTGAACACTGAAGCTTTCTTT.

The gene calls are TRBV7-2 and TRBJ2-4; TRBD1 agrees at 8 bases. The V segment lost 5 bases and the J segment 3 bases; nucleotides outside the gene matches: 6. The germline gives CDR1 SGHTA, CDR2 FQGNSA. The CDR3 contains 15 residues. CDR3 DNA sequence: TGTGCCAGCAGCAGACCCACAGGGGGCAAAAACATTCAGTACTTC. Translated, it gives CASSRPTGGKNIQYF.

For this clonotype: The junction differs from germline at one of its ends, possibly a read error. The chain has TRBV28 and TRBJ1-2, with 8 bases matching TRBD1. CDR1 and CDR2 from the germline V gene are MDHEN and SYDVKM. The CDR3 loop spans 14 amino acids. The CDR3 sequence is CAGSLPVDRGGYTF. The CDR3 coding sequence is TGTGCCGGCAGTTTACCGGTCGACAGGGGAGGGTACACCTTC.

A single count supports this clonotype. This CDR3 reads CASSHPTGQRPGDEQFF. The CDR3 DNA is TGCGCCAGCAGCCACCCTACGGGACAGCGCCCGGGCGATGAGCAGTTCTTC. The chain uses TRBV4-1 and TRBJ2-1; the match to TRBD1 covers 7 bases. The CDR3 extends over 17 amino acids. V was clipped by 3 bases and J by 8 bases; unmatched bases: 16. Germline-derived CDR1 and CDR2 are MGHRA and YSYEKL.

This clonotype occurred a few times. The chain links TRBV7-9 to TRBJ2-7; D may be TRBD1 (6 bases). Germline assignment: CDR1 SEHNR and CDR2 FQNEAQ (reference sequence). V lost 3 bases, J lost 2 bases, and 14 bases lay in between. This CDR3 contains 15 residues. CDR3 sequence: CASSFASQGPYEQYF. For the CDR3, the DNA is TGTGCCAGCAGCTTCGCCTCACAGGGACCCTACGAGCAGTACTTC.

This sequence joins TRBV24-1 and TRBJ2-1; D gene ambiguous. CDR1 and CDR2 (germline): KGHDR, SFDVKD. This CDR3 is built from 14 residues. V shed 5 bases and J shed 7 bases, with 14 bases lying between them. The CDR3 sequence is CATSGVLGRNEQFF. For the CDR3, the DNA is TGTGCCACCAGTGGAGTTTTGGGTCGGAATGAGCAGTTCTTC.

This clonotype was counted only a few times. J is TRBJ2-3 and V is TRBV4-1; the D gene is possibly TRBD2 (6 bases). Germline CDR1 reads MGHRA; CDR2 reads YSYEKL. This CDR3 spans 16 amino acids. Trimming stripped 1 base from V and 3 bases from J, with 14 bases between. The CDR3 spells CASSQGLGGATDTQYF. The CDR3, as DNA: TGCGCCAGCAGCCAAGGACTAGGAGGAGCAACAGATACGCAGTATTTT.

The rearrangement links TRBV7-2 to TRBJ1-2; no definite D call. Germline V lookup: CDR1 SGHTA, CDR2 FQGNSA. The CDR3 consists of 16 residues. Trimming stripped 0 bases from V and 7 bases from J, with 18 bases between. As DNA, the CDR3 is TGTGCCAGCAGCTTAGCGCCGGGAGCGTCTGATAGTGGCTACACCTTC. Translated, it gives CASSLAPGASDSGYTF.

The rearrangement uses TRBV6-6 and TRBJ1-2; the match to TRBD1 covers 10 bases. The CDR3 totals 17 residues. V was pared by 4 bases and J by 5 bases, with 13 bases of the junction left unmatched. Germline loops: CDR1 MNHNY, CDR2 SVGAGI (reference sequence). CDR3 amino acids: CASSSDRGDPGWYGYTF. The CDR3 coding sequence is TGTGCCAGCAGTTCGGACAGGGGGGACCCGGGATGGTATGGCTACACCTTC.

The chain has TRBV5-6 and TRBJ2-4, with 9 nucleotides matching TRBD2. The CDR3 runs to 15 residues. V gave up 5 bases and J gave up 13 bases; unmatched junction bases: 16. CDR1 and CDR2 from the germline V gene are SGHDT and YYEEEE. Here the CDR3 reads CASSRAGGPYNEQYF. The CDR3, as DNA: TGTGCCAGCAGTCGAGCGGGGGGCCCATACAATGAGCAGTACTTC.

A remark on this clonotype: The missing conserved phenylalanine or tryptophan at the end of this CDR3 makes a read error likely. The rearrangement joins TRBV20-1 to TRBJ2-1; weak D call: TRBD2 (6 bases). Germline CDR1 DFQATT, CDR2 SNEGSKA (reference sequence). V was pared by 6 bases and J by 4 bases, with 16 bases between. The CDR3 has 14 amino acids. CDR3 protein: CSAKPRLVYNEQFL. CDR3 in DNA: TGCAGTGCCAAGCCCAGACTAGTATACAATGAGCAGTTCCTC.